A single sample is the source of the 23 T cell receptor beta chains below, sequenced in a study of T-cell reconstitution after alpha-beta-depleted transplantation in children. It was with unique molecular identifiers that the TCRbeta library was prepared. TCRdb independently ran MiXCR on the PCR reads; one entry per CDR3 protein. The table shows about 980,000 distinct CDR3 sequences, with about 29% occurring only once. Sequenced here: PBMCs, mostly from graft donor cells, sampled 360 days after TCRalphabeta/CD19-depleted stem cell transplant. The receptors were sampled from a boy under three years old who had a stem cell transplant for SCID, so the T cells may come from the graft donor.

This clonotype occurred a few times. For the CDR3, the DNA is TGTGCCAGCAGTTACGGGCTTAGCACTGAAGCTTTCTTT. Amino acids: CASSYGLSTEAFF. The chain recombines TRBV6-5 with TRBJ1-1, with D unclear. Germline V CDR1 and CDR2: MNHEY, SVGAGI. The germline V and J ends were trimmed by 2 bases and 4 bases, with 8 bases remaining between them. The CDR3 has 13 amino acids.

The J gene is TRBJ2-7, the V gene TRBV12-3 or TRBV12-4; tentative D call: TRBD1 (6 bases). The CDR3 has 14 amino acids. The germline V and J ends were trimmed by 3 bases and 4 bases, with 13 bases remaining between them. CDR3 DNA sequence: TGTGCCAGCAGTTTGCGTCCAGGGGTGTACGAGCAGTACTTC. Translating it yields CASSLRPGVYEQYF.

The gene calls are TRBV29-1 and TRBJ2-7, with 11 nucleotides matching TRBD2. The V gene's germline CDR1 is SQVTM and CDR2 ANQGSEA. CDR3 size: 14 residues. The J segment lost 5 bases and the V segment lost 5 bases, leaving 8 bases of the junction unmatched. CDR3 DNA sequence: TGCAGCGTTCGCCTACTAGCGGGGGTCCACGAGCAGTACTTC. Translated: CSVRLLAGVHEQYF.

This sequence joins TRBV9 and TRBJ2-1, with D perhaps matching TRBD1 or TRBD2 (5 bases each). The CDR3 is 16 residues long. Germline values: CDR1 SGDLS, CDR2 YYNGEE. Between the trimmed V and J ends, which lost 4 bases and 0 bases, there was a span of 14 bases. The CDR3 DNA reads TGTGCCAGCAGCCCGGGACCTCGGGGCTCCTACAATGAGCAGTTCTTC. It encodes CASSPGPRGSYNEQFF. Combining the CDR3 with reference TRBV9 and TRBJ2-1 gives the whole variable domain DSGVTQTPKHLITATGQRVTLRCSPRSGDLSVYWYQQSLDQGLQFLIQYYNGEERAKGNILERFSAQQFPDLHSELNLSSLELGDSALYFCASSPGPRGSYNEQFFGPGTRLTVL.

The chain has TRBV7-6 and TRBJ2-2; D might be TRBD1 (6 bases). Germline CDR1 reads SGHVS; CDR2 reads FNYEAQ. This CDR3 is 14 amino acids long. V shed 4 bases and J shed 6 bases, with 12 bases lying between them. CDR3 protein: CASSSQGPPGELFF. The CDR3 coding sequence is TGTGCCAGCAGCTCACAGGGTCCACCCGGGGAGCTGTTTTTT.

The chain carries TRBV27 and TRBJ2-2, with D tentatively TRBD1 (6 bases). This CDR3 has 15 residues. The V gene's germline CDR1 is MNHEY and CDR2 SMNVEV (reference sequence). Trimming pared 2 bases from V and 4 bases from J, leaving 11 bases between. CDR3 nucleotide sequence: TGTGCCAGCAGTTTAATCTTGGGGGCCACCGGGGAGCTGTTTTTT. Amino acids: CASSLILGATGELFF.

This rearrangement joins TRBV6-5 to TRBJ2-5, with D tentatively TRBD1 (5 bases). CDR1 is MNHEY and CDR2 is SVGAGI in the germline V gene. This CDR3 comprises 15 residues. V lost 1 base and J 5 bases, leaving 14 bases between the germline ends. The CDR3 coding sequence is TGTGCCAGCAGTTACTGGCTGGGGCAGGATGAGACCCAGTACTTC. The encoded protein is CASSYWLGQDETQYF.

Turning to this clonotype: At one boundary the junction diverges from the germline segment, which might be a read error. The rearrangement uses TRBV7-8 and TRBJ1-1; D ambiguous. The CDR3 has 18 residues. Germline V gene sequence: CDR1 SGHVS, CDR2 FQNEAQ. The CDR3: CASSLARVATRLNTEAFF. The CDR3, as DNA: TGTGCCAGCAGTTTAGCAAGAGTAGCGACAAGGTTGAACACTGAAGCTTTCTTT.

The CDR3 nucleotides read TGTGCCAGCTCACCTTGGGGTTCTGGAAACACCATATATTTT. Translating gives CASSPWGSGNTIYF. The V gene is TRBV18, the J gene TRBJ1-3; no firm D call. The CDR3 loop spans 14 amino acids. The V end lost 3 bases, the J end lost 1 base, and 7 bases lay between the germline ends. Germline CDR1 and CDR2: KGHSH and LQKENI.

The chain combines TRBV5-6 with TRBJ2-2; 7 bases agree with TRBD2. Trimming at V came to 5 bases and at J to 3 bases, leaving 13 bases not matched to a gene. Germline V lookup: CDR1 SGHDT, CDR2 YYEEEE. This CDR3 has 17 amino acids. CDR3 nucleotide sequence: TGTGCCAGCAGGGTACGGGGGGAGCAGGGCTACACCGGGGAGCTGTTTTTT. As protein: CASRVRGEQGYTGELFF.

V is TRBV12-3 or TRBV12-4 and J is TRBJ1-6; D unclear. The V end lost 5 bases, the J end lost 14 bases, and 28 bases lay between the germline ends. This CDR3 comprises 17 residues. The DNA of the CDR3 is TGTGCCAGCAGTAAAAAAAAGGTTGTAAGGGCCGAAGGCACCCTCCACTTT. Amino acid sequence: CASSKKKVVRAEGTLHF.

This sequence joins TRBV7-7 and TRBJ2-1; a weak D match, TRBD2 (7 bases). The CDR3 extends over 16 amino acids. CDR1 is SSHAT, CDR2 FNYEAQ, per germline (reference sequence). Trimming removed 5 bases from V and 5 bases from J, with 19 bases in between. CDR3 sequence: CASSASGGGLNNEQFF. DNA for the CDR3: TGTGCCAGCAGCGCCTCGGGGGGCGGGCTAAACAATGAGCAGTTCTTC.

V and J are TRBV6-5 and TRBJ1-1; possibly TRBD1 for D (5 bases). This CDR3 is 16 amino acids long. The germline V gene encodes CDR1 MNHEY and CDR2 SVGAGI. Between the trimmed V and J ends, which lost 0 bases and 1 base, there was a span of 12 bases. Written as DNA, the CDR3 is TGTGCCAGCAGTTACTCTACAGGAGTAAGGAACACTGAAGCTTTCTTT. It is translated as CASSYSTGVRNTEAFF.

The rearrangement uses TRBV5-1 and TRBJ2-1; D may be TRBD1 (6 bases). CDR3 size: 13 residues. The germline CDR1 and CDR2 sequences are SGHRS and YFSETQ. Trimming took 4 bases from V and 5 from J, leaving 10 bases between them. Written as DNA, the CDR3 is TGCGCCAGCAGCCCTAGACAGGACAATGAGCAGTTCTTC. Translating gives CASSPRQDNEQFF.

V gene TRBV5-1 combines with J gene TRBJ2-3; D is perhaps TRBD1 or TRBD2 (5 bases each). Germline CDR1 and CDR2: SGHRS and YFSETQ. This CDR3 comprises 14 residues. With 4 bases removed from V and 3 bases from J, the gap between germline ends came to 12 bases. This CDR3 is CASSRSWGTDTQYF. The CDR3 DNA follows: TGCGCCAGCAGCCGTAGCTGGGGGACAGATACGCAGTATTTT. Complete variable domain (other parts from reference TRBV5-1 and TRBJ2-3): KAGVTQTPRYLIKTRGQQVTLSCSPISGHRSVSWYQQTPGQGLQFLFEYFSETQRNKGNFPGRFSGRQFSNSRSEMNVSTLELGDSALYLCASSRSWGTDTQYFGPGTRLTVL.

This chain uses TRBV6-1 with TRBJ1-1; no clear D. Germline V gene sequence: CDR1 MNHNS, CDR2 SASEGT. This CDR3 has 13 residues. V was shortened by 6 bases and J by 3 bases, with 11 bases between the two germline ends. CDR3 DNA sequence: TGTGCCAGCAGCCGGGAGCGGGACACTGAAGCTTTCTTT. This codes for CASSRERDTEAFF.

This clonotype has more than one count but fewer than ten. The chain joins TRBV5-1 to TRBJ2-1; D ambiguous. This CDR3 contains 13 residues. Germline CDR1 reads SGHRS; CDR2 reads YFSETQ. V was clipped by 2 bases and J by 4 bases, with 7 bases between them. The CDR3 DNA follows: TGCGCCAGCAGCTTTCCTATGTACAATGAGCAGTTCTTC. The encoded protein is CASSFPMYNEQFF.

The chain has TRBV7-2 and TRBJ2-5; 7 bases are a match to TRBD2. CDR1 is SGHTA, CDR2 FQGNSA, per germline. J was trimmed by 9 bases and V by 1 base; bases with no gene match: 8. The CDR3 is 14 residues long. The CDR3 region has the DNA TGTGCCAGCAGCTTAGTCGGACTAGTCGCTTCCCAGTACTTC. This translates into CASSLVGLVASQYF.

This sequence joins TRBV7-2 and TRBJ1-2; a possible D gene is TRBD1 (6 bases). Germline V gene sequence: CDR1 SGHTA, CDR2 FQGNSA. Trimming shortened V by 11 bases and J by 0 bases, and 16 bases separated the two germline ends. The CDR3 sequence is 14 residues long. This CDR3 is CAYLGGTSNYGYTF. The DNA of the CDR3 is TGTGCCTATCTAGGGGGAACTTCTAACTATGGCTACACCTTC. The full variable domain, with the rest looked up from reference TRBV7-2 and TRBJ1-2, is GAGVSQSPSNKVTEKGKDVELRCDPISGHTALYWYRQSLGQGLEFLIYFQGNSAPDKSGLPSDRFSAERTGGSVSTLTIQRTQQEDSAVYLCAYLGGTSNYGYTFGSGTRLTVV.

This clonotype came up a few times. The chain carries TRBV27 and TRBJ2-5; 8 bases fit TRBD2. Germline CDR1 MNHEY, CDR2 SMNVEV (reference sequence). The CDR3 runs to 16 residues. Trimming removed 0 bases from V and 7 bases from J; junction bases left unmatched: 10. The CDR3 sequence: CASSLSPSGGGGTQYF. As DNA, the CDR3 is TGTGCCAGCAGTTTATCACCCAGCGGGGGCGGTGGGACCCAGTACTTC.

The gene calls are TRBV9 and TRBJ2-3; D is unresolved. The germline V and J ends were trimmed by 4 bases and 2 bases, with 14 bases remaining between them. Germline V lookup: CDR1 SGDLS, CDR2 YYNGEE. The CDR3 is 15 amino acids. In nucleotides, the CDR3 is TGTGCCAGCAGCACCCGGACGGACCTCACAGATACGCAGTATTTT. It yields the protein CASSTRTDLTDTQYF. The full variable domain, with the rest looked up from reference TRBV9 and TRBJ2-3, is DSGVTQTPKHLITATGQRVTLRCSPRSGDLSVYWYQQSLDQGLQFLIQYYNGEERAKGNILERFSAQQFPDLHSELNLSSLELGDSALYFCASSTRTDLTDTQYFGPGTRLTVL.

There are many counts of this clonotype. V usage is TRBV12-3 or TRBV12-4 and J usage is TRBJ2-3; no definite D call. This CDR3 is 15 amino acids long. Trimming cost V 10 bases and J 0 bases, with 17 bases left between them. The CDR3 region has the DNA TGTGCCACCGCGACGAACAAGGCCAGCACAGATACGCAGTATTTT. Translation: CATATNKASTDTQYF.

The sample holds a few counts of this clonotype. The chain uses TRBV29-1 and TRBJ2-1; D unresolved. The CDR3 runs to 12 residues. Per germline, CDR1 SQVTM and CDR2 ANQGSEA. The germline V and J ends were trimmed by 7 bases and 4 bases, with 11 bases remaining between them. CDR3 loop: CSAPRAYNEQFF. The CDR3 bases are TGCAGCGCCCCCCGAGCTTACAATGAGCAGTTCTTC.